This TCR beta chain appears in the sequencing data of a study of T cells after somatic rescue of genetic block. Germline V gene sequence: CDR1 WSHSY, CDR2 SAAADI. V was pared by 8 bases and J by 5 bases, with 4 bases of the junction left unmatched. The CDR3 has 12 residues. The protocol was immunoSEQ multiplex PCR, while the TCRdb copy is restricted to in-frame clones and leaves out a portion. This sample has tens of thousands of clones, with about 90% found just once. The sequence came from a man in his forties. V is TRBV10-2 and J is TRBJ2-5, with 8 bases that match TRBD1. Sequenced material: peripheral blood mononuclear cells (PBMCs). The DNA for the CDR3 is TGCGCCAGCGCAGGGGGCTGGGAGACCCAGTACTTC. It codes for CASAGGWETQYF.